The 24 T cell receptor beta chains presented below share a single source sample, sequenced in a study of cytomegalovirus exposure and HLA in healthy donors. A multiplex PCR was run with 60 Vbeta primers and 13 Jbeta primers. Only in-frame clones appear in the TCRdb table, and some are missing; sequencing was by immunoSEQ multiplex PCR. This sample has some 110,000 clones, with about 70% found just once. Sequenced: PBMCs. The receptors derive from a woman in her 30s in good health and CMV-seronegative.

This clone was seen a single time. The chain links TRBV15 to TRBJ2-7, with 9 nucleotides matching TRBD2. This CDR3 contains 18 residues. The V segment lost 4 bases and the J segment 1 base; nucleotides outside the gene matches: 14. CDR1 and CDR2 (germline): LNHNV, YYDKDF (reference sequence). CDR3 sequence: CATSTGRGGRGLSYEQYF. In DNA form, the CDR3 reads TGTGCCACCAGCACCGGGAGGGGCGGGAGGGGCCTTTCCTACGAGCAGTACTTC.

This chain links TRBV6-1 with TRBJ2-6; tentatively, D is TRBD2 (7 bases). The germline V gene has CDR1 MNHNS and CDR2 SASEGT. This CDR3 region has 16 residues. Trimming removed 2 bases at V and 4 bases at J, with 12 bases between. The CDR3 region is CASSERGGSGANVLTF. DNA for the CDR3: TGTGCCAGCAGTGAAAGGGGGGGTTCCGGGGCCAACGTCCTGACTTTC.

As regards this clone: Other DNA sequences in the same sample also yield this CDR3. J is TRBJ1-5 and V is TRBV28; D is uncertain. The V gene lost 5 bases and the J gene lost 4 bases, with 3 bases spanning the gap. From germline, CDR1 is MDHEN and CDR2 SYDVKM. The CDR3 is made up of 11 amino acids. The CDR3 DNA reads TGTGCCAGCAGTCATAATCAGCCCCAGCATTTT. This encodes CASSHNQPQHF.

The J gene is TRBJ2-3, the V gene TRBV11-3, with a possible D match to TRBD1 (6 bases). The CDR3 is 15 amino acids. V lost 4 bases to trimming and J lost 0 bases, with 11 bases between them. The germline V gene encodes CDR1 SGHNT and CDR2 YENEEA. CDR3 nucleotide sequence: TGTGCCAGCAGCTCCAGGGGTACTAGCACAGATACGCAGTATTTT. It yields the protein CASSSRGTSTDTQYF.

The DNA of the CDR3 is TGCGCCAGCAGGGCCGGGACTAGCGGCATCCAAGAGACCCAGTACTTC. Translation gives CASRAGTSGIQETQYF. The chain has TRBV5-1 and TRBJ2-5, with TRBD2 matching over 11 bases. The V segment lost 5 bases and the J segment 1 base; nucleotides outside the gene matches: 7. Germline V gene sequence: CDR1 SGHRS, CDR2 YFSETQ. This CDR3 spans 16 amino acids.

This clone has just one count. V gene TRBV10-1 combines with J gene TRBJ2-5, with D possibly being TRBD2 (5 bases). The germline gives CDR1 WNHNN, CDR2 SYGVQD (reference sequence). Between the trimmed V and J ends, which lost 3 bases and 5 bases, there was a span of 13 bases. The CDR3 length is 14 residues. CDR3 loop: CASSDDSGMETQYF. The CDR3 DNA reads as TGCGCCAGCAGTGATGATTCGGGGATGGAGACCCAGTACTTC.

About this clone: Other DNA sequences within the sample encode an identical CDR3. This chain joins TRBV7-3 and TRBJ1-1, with D maybe TRBD1 (6 bases). Germline V gene lookup returns CDR1 SGHTA and CDR2 FQGTGA. The CDR3 covers 13 residues. Deletions cut 0 bases from V and 5 bases from J, with 7 bases between. CDR3 region: CASSLTQGTEAFF. In nucleotides, the CDR3 is TGTGCCAGCAGCTTAACACAGGGTACTGAAGCTTTCTTT.

Details on this clone: The same CDR3 can be traced to other DNA sequences in this sample. V is TRBV5-1 and J is TRBJ1-2, with 9 positions matching TRBD1. The V gene end was trimmed by 4 bases and the J gene end by 0 bases; junction bases not matched to a gene: 4. CDR1 is SGHRS and CDR2 is YFSETQ in the germline V gene. The CDR3 runs to 15 residues. CDR3 DNA: TGCGCCAGCAGCAGTAGGACAGGGGCTAACTATGGCTACACCTTC. It translates to CASSSRTGANYGYTF.

This clone was counted a few times. The chain joins TRBV19 to TRBJ1-4; tentatively, D is TRBD1 (6 bases). Germline assignment: CDR1 LNHDA and CDR2 SQIVND (reference sequence). This CDR3 comprises 16 residues. V was trimmed by 8 bases and J by 4 bases, leaving 20 bases between them. The CDR3 loop is CASSNRGGRLNEKLFF. The CDR3 DNA sequence: TGTGCCAGTTCAAATCGGGGGGGCAGGCTTAATGAAAAACTGTTTTTT.

This clone was seen only once. The chain is built from TRBV27 and TRBJ2-7, with D possibly TRBD2 on 6 matching bases. V was clipped by 0 bases and J by 2 bases, with 14 bases between them. Germline V gene lookup returns CDR1 MNHEY and CDR2 SMNVEV (reference sequence). The CDR3 runs to 16 residues. The CDR3 protein is CASSLSPLLATYEQYF. The CDR3 nucleotides are TGTGCCAGCAGTTTATCCCCCTTACTAGCTACCTACGAGCAGTACTTC.

This clone was seen just once. The rearrangement links TRBV30 to TRBJ2-7; 9 nucleotides line up with TRBD1. The CDR3 length is 14 residues. With 6 bases clipped from V and 1 base from J, the junction kept 7 bases outside the gene matches. Germline-derived CDR1 and CDR2 are GTSNPN and SVGIG (reference sequence). The CDR3 DNA sequence: TGTGCCTGTACCGCTGGGACAGGGTCCTACGAGCAGTACTTC. Its protein is CACTAGTGSYEQYF.

The chain carries TRBV10-3 and TRBJ1-4, with no clear D. Trimming took 3 bases from V and 5 from J, leaving 7 bases between them. Germline V lookup: CDR1 ENHRY, CDR2 SYGVKD. The CDR3 consists of 13 residues. The CDR3 sequence is CAISELTNEKLFF. CDR3 nucleotide sequence: TGTGCCATCAGTGAACTGACAAATGAAAAACTGTTTTTT.

This clone was seen only once. Here the CDR3 reads CASSLNPGGGANVLTF. Here the CDR3 DNA reads TGTGCCAGCAGCTTAAATCCCGGGGGAGGGGCCAACGTCCTGACTTTC. The V gene is TRBV7-2, the J gene TRBJ2-6; perhaps TRBD2 as D (6 bases). Looked up from germline, CDR1 is SGHTA and CDR2 is FQGNSA. V lost 2 bases, J lost 4 bases, and 12 bases lay in between. The CDR3 length is 16 residues.

This rearrangement joins TRBV27 to TRBJ2-2; D is perhaps TRBD2 (5 bases). The CDR3 has 14 amino acids. The germline V gene has CDR1 MNHEY and CDR2 SMNVEV (reference sequence). Trimming stripped 6 bases from V and 0 bases from J, with 8 bases between. CDR3 residues: CASRGRTNTGELFF. The CDR3 coding sequence is TGTGCCAGCAGGGGGAGAACGAACACCGGGGAGCTGTTTTTT.

The rearrangement links TRBV4-2 to TRBJ1-2; 7 nucleotides line up with TRBD1. Germline CDR1 and CDR2: LGHNA and YNFKEQ. The V segment lost 7 bases and the J segment 1 base; nucleotides outside the gene matches: 9. This CDR3 is 15 amino acids long. CDR3 nucleotides: TGTGCCAGCAAGGGCTGGGACAGCGTTAACTATGGCTACACCTTC. Residues: CASKGWDSVNYGYTF.

The chain recombines TRBV10-3 with TRBJ1-1; TRBD1 aligns across 7 bases. Losses at the gene ends were 3 bases for V and 1 base for J; bases not matched to a gene: 5. The CDR3 extends over 15 amino acids. Germline V gene sequence: CDR1 ENHRY, CDR2 SYGVKD. CDR3 bases: TGTGCCATCAGTGATCCCGGACAGGCGAACACTGAAGCTTTCTTT. Protein: CAISDPGQANTEAFF.

The V gene is TRBV15, the J gene TRBJ1-2, with TRBD1 matching over 7 bases. The CDR3 consists of 16 residues. CDR1 is LNHNV, CDR2 YYDKDF, per germline (reference sequence). V was pared by 1 base and J by 2 bases, with 7 bases of the junction left unmatched. The CDR3 protein is CATSRGAETGNYGYTF. In DNA, the CDR3 is TGTGCCACCAGCAGAGGGGCCGAGACAGGGAACTATGGCTACACCTTC.

In its sample, this clone was seen a few times. The chain carries TRBV27 and TRBJ1-2, with D possibly TRBD1 on 5 matching bases. The CDR3 consists of 14 residues. The germline V gene has CDR1 MNHEY and CDR2 SMNVEV (reference sequence). Trimming left V 4 bases short and J 7 bases short, with 16 bases between. The CDR3 nucleotides read TGTGCCAGCAGTTCCTACCCCCAGGGTCTTGGCTACACCTTC. Its translation: CASSSYPQGLGYTF.

This clone was found once. The genes are TRBV19 and TRBJ2-2, with D possibly matching TRBD1 (5 bases). CDR3 length: 16 amino acids. Germline CDR1 is LNHDA and CDR2 is SQIVND (reference sequence). V dropped 7 bases and J dropped 5 bases, with 20 bases sitting between them. The CDR3 is CASTSFLGRVTGELFF. DNA for the CDR3: TGTGCCAGTACCTCGTTTTTGGGCAGGGTGACCGGGGAGCTGTTTTTT. The full variable domain, completed using reference TRBV19 and TRBJ2-2, is DGGITQSPKYLFRKEGQNVTLSCEQNLNHDAMYWYRQDPGQGLRLIYYSQIVNDFQKGDIAEGYSVSREKKESFPLTVTSAQKNPTAFYLCASTSFLGRVTGELFFGEGSRLTVL.

This clone was picked up a small number of times. The V gene is TRBV30, the J gene TRBJ2-5, with 12 bases aligning to TRBD1. This CDR3 has 14 residues. With V trimmed by 6 bases and J by 5 bases, 7 bases remained unmatched. In germline, CDR1 is GTSNPN, CDR2 SVGIG (reference sequence). CDR3 nucleotide sequence: TGTGCCTGTACCGGGACAGGGGGCTTCGAGACCCAGTACTTC. Protein product: CACTGTGGFETQYF.

On this clone: The CDR3 end shows no conserved phenylalanine or tryptophan, and so a read error is likely. The chain has TRBV4-1 and TRBJ1-2; D is ambiguous. Germline CDR1 reads MGHRA; CDR2 reads YSYEKL. This CDR3 is built from 14 residues. The germline V and J ends were trimmed by 0 bases and 4 bases, with 9 bases remaining between them. The CDR3 protein is CASSQEVAGYGYTS. CDR3 DNA sequence: TGCGCCAGCAGCCAAGAGGTGGCAGGCTATGGCTACACCTCC.

The rearrangement links TRBV27 to TRBJ1-1; 8 bases fit TRBD1. V lost 6 bases to trimming and J lost 3 bases; unmatched junction nucleotides: 6. Germline CDR1 reads MNHEY; CDR2 reads SMNVEV (reference sequence). The CDR3 has 14 amino acids. The CDR3 sequence: CASSSGQGYTEAFF. For the CDR3, the DNA is TGTGCCAGCAGCTCCGGACAGGGTTACACTGAAGCTTTCTTT.

The chain employs TRBV18 and TRBJ2-1, with TRBD2 matching over 7 bases. V dropped 3 bases and J dropped 9; count of bases not matched to a gene: 11. Germline loops: CDR1 KGHSH, CDR2 LQKENI. This CDR3 spans 15 amino acids. The DNA of the CDR3 is TGTGCCAGCTCACCTTGGGCGGGGGATGACGGTGAGCAGTTCTTC. This sequence encodes CASSPWAGDDGEQFF.

The chain combines TRBV18 with TRBJ2-7, with TRBD2 as a possible D gene (6 bases). CDR3 length: 13 residues. From germline, CDR1 is KGHSH and CDR2 LQKENI. Trimming took off 5 bases at V and 0 bases at J, with 8 bases between the two ends. DNA for the CDR3: TGTGCCAGCTCAGGAGGGAGCTCCTACGAGCAGTACTTC. This sequence encodes CASSGGSSYEQYF.